The sequence of this T cell receptor beta chain was determined in a study of T cell responses to AZD1222 COVID-19 vaccine. Whole-study results and caveats: Spike-spanning, vaccine-associated CD4 TCRs were dominant at 160-218 and 743-854. A mostly white British donor set with more females was recruited, and clonal diversity was possibly underestimated. Unmutated variant regions reportedly attract nearly half of all spike-specific TCRs. Repertoire sampling was restricted to post-peak T cell response timepoints.

To note about this clone: Its antigen is not identified.

The data were produced by immunoSEQ multiplex PCR, yet TCRdb's version contains in-frame clones alone and is incomplete. The table shows approximately 150,000 clones, with around nine tenths occurring only once. V lost 0 bases and J 0 bases, leaving 16 bases between the germline ends. Germline V lookup: CDR1 LGHNA, CDR2 YNFKEQ. The CDR3 runs 18 residues. The source material was peripheral blood, sampled 28 days after the second AZD1222 dose. This clonotype was sampled from an adult who received the AZD1222 COVID-19 vaccine. The J gene is TRBJ2-3, the V gene TRBV4-2; D unresolved. CDR3 protein: CASSQDGVGSSSTDTQYF. DNA of the CDR3: TGTGCCAGCAGCCAAGATGGGGTCGGGTCCTCTAGCACAGATACGCAGTATTTT.